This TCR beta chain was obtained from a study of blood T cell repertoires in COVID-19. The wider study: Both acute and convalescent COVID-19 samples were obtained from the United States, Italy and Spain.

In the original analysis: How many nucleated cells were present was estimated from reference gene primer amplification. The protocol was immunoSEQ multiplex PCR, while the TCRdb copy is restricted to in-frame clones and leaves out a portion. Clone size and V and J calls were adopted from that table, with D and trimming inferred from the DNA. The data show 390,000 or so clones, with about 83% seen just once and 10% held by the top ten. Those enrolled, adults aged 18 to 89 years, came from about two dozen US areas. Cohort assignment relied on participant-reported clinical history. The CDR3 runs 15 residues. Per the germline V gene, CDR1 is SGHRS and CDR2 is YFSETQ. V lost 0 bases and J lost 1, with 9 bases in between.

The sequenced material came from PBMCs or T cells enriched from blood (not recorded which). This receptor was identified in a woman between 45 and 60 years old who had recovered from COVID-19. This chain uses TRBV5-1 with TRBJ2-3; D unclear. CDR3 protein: CASSLGGLGTDTQYF. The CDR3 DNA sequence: TGCGCCAGCAGCTTGGGCGGTCTTGGCACAGATACGCAGTATTTT.